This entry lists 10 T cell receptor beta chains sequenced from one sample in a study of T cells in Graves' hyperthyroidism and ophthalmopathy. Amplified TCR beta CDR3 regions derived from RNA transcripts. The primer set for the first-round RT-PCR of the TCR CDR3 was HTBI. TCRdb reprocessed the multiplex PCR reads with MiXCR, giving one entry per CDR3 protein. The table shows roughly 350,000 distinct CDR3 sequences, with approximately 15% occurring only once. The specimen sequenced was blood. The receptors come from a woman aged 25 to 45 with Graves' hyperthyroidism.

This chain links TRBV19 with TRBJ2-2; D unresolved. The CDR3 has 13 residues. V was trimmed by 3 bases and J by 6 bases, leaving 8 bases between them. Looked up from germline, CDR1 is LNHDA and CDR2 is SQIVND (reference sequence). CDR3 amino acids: CASSMSSSGELFF. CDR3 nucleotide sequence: TGTGCCAGTAGTATGTCTAGTTCCGGGGAGCTGTTTTTT. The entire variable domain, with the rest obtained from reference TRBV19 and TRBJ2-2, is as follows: DGGITQSPKYLFRKEGQNVTLSCEQNLNHDAMYWYRQDPGQGLRLIYYSQIVNDFQKGDIAEGYSVSREKKESFPLTVTSAQKNPTAFYLCASSMSSSGELFFGEGSRLTVL.

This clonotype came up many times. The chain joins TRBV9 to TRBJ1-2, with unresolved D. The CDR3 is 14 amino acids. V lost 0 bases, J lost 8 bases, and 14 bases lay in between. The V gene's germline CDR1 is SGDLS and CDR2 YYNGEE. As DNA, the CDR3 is TGTGCCAGCAGCGTAGAAGTTGGCCCGCGGGGCTACACCTTC. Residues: CASSVEVGPRGYTF.

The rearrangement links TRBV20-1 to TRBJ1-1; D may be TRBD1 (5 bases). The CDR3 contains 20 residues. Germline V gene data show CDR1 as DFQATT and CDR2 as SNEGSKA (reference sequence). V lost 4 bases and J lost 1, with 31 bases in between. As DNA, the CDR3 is TGCAGTGCTACCCTATACCCCGACAGTCGGCTAAAAACCAAGAACACTGAAGCTTTCTTT. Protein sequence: CSATLYPDSRLKTKNTEAFF.

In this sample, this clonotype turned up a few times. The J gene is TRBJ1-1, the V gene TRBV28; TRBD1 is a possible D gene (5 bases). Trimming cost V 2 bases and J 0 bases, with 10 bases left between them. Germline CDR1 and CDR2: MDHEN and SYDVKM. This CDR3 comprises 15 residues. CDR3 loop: CASSLIRGMNTEAFF. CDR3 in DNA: TGTGCCAGCAGTTTAATTAGGGGAATGAACACTGAAGCTTTCTTT.

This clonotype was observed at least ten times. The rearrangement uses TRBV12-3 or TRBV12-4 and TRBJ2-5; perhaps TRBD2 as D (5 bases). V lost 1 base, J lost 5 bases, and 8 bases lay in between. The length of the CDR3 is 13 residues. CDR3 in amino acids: CASSLDSAETQYF. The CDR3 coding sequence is TGTGCCAGCAGTTTAGATAGCGCCGAGACCCAGTACTTC.

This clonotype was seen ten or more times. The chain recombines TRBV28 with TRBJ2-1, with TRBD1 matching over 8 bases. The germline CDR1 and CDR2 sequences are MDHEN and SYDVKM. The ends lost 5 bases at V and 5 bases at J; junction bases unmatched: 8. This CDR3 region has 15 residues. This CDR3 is CASSPTDRANNEQFF. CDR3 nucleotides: TGTGCCAGCAGTCCCACGGACAGGGCGAACAATGAGCAGTTCTTC.

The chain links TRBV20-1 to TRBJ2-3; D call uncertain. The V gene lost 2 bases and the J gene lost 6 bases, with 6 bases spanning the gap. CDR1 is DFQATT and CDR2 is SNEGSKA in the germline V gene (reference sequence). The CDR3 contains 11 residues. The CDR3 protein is CSARWADTQYF. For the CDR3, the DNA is TGCAGTGCTAGATGGGCTGATACGCAGTATTTT.

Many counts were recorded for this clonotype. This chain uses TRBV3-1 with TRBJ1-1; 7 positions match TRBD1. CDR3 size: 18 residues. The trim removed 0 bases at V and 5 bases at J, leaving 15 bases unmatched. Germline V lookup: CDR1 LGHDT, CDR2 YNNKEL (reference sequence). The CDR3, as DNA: TGTGCCAGCAGCCAAGAAAATCGACAGGGTAGTTGGCGGACTGAAGCTTTCTTT. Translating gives CASSQENRQGSWRTEAFF.

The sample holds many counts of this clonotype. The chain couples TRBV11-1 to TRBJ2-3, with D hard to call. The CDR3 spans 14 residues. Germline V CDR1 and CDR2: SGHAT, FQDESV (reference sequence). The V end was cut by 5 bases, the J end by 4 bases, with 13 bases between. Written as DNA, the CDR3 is TGTGCCAGCAGCCGGAACGTAAGGGCAGATACGCAGTATTTT. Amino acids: CASSRNVRADTQYF.

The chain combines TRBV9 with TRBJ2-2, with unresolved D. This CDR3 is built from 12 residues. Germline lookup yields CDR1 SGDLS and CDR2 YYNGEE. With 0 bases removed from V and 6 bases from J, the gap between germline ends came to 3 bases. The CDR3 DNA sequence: TGTGCCAGCAGCGTAGAAGCCGGGGAGCTGTTTTTT. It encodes CASSVEAGELFF. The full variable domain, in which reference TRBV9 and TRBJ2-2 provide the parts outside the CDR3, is DSGVTQTPKHLITATGQRVTLRCSPRSGDLSVYWYQQSLDQGLQFLIQYYNGEERAKGNILERFSAQQFPDLHSELNLSSLELGDSALYFCASSVEAGELFFGEGSRLTVL.